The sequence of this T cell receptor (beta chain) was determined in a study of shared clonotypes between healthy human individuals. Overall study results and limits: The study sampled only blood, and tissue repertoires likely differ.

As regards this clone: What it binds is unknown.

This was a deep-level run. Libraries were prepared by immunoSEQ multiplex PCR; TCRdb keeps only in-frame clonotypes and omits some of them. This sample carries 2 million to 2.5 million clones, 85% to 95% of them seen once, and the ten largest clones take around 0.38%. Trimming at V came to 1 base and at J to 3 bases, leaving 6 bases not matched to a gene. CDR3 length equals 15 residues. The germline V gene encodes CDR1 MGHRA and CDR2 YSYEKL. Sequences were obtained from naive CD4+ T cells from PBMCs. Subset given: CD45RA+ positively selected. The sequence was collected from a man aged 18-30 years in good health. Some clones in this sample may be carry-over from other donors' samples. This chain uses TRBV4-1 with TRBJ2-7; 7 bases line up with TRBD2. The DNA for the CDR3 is TGCGCCAGCAGCCAAGCCCTAGCGGATTTCTACGAGCAGTACTTC. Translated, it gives CASSQALADFYEQYF.